This paragraph covers one T cell receptor (beta chain) sequence. Other DNA variants within this sample encode the same CDR3. The repertoire was sequenced with immunoSEQ multiplex PCR; TCRdb's copy has only in-frame clones and lacks some. The sample lists 3,000 or so clones; roughly 57% were seen once. This sample is drawn from a study of T cell clonotyping in hematopoietic cell transplantation. Recipients were bled about 28 days pretransplant and at posttransplant days 30, 100, 180. The V end lost 1 base, the J end lost 0 bases, and 10 bases lay between the germline ends. This CDR3 region has 15 residues. Looked up from germline, CDR1 is LGHNA and CDR2 is YSLEER.

V gene TRBV4-3 combines with J gene TRBJ2-7, with a weak D call TRBD2 (6 bases). The sequence derives from a female patient aged 25-39 years who had an allogeneic stem cell transplant, so T cells may come from the graft donor. Some clones in this sample may be carry-over from other donors' samples. The sequences come from peripheral blood mononuclear cells, collected 30 days after allogeneic stem cell transplant. CDR3 DNA: TGCGCCAGCAGCCAAGGGAGGGGCAGCTCCTACGAGCAGTACTTC. Its protein product is CASSQGRGSSYEQYF.